These T cell receptor beta chains were read from a single sample in a study of shared clonotypes between healthy human individuals. The data were produced by immunoSEQ multiplex PCR, yet TCRdb's version contains in-frame clones alone and is incomplete. Among approximately 2.5 million clones, roughly nine tenths were seen once, and the ten largest hold over 0.12%. Sample: naive CD4+ T cells sorted from blood. The origin of the receptors is a man aged 18 to 29 in good health. CDR3s include the opening cysteine and the closing phenylalanine or tryptophan. A D gene is named only where the DNA matches it firmly. Size tells how often a clone was seen (once, few, many) or the class of an expanded clone, and some rows leave it out.

v_call	d_call	j_call	clone_size	cdr3_nt	cdr3_aa
TRBV6-5	TRBD1	TRBJ2-1	NA	TGTGCCAGCAGTAACCGGGACAGCCAGAATGAGCAGTTCTTC	CASSNRDSQNEQFF
TRBV5-1	NA	TRBJ2-1	once	TGCGCCAGCAGCTTGGATCGGGGGGCCGCGGCCAATGAGCAGTTCTTC	CASSLDRGAAANEQFF
TRBV6-5	NA	TRBJ1-4	once	TGTGCCAGCAGTACGGGACGGGGACTAAATGAAAAACTGTTTTTT	CASSTGRGLNEKLFF
TRBV5-4	TRBD1	TRBJ1-6	once	TGTGCCAGCAGGAGGACAGGCATAACTATAGATTCACCCCTCCACTTT	CASRRTGITIDSPLHF
TRBV19	NA	TRBJ2-7	NA	TGTGCCAGTAGTCAAAGGAACGAGCAGTACTTC	CASSQRNEQYF
TRBV28	NA	TRBJ1-4	NA	TGTGCCAGCAGTTTAGGCAGGATCCATGAAAAACTGTTTTTT	CASSLGRIHEKLFF
TRBV6-6	NA	TRBJ1-5	NA	TGTGCCAGCAGTTACGGTCGGGAAACCTCCAATCAGCCCCAGCATTTT	CASSYGRETSNQPQHF
TRBV5-4	NA	TRBJ2-1	NA	TGTGCCAGCAGCTTGGTGGGTAGCGTGGCCAATGAGCAGTTCTTC	CASSLVGSVANEQFF
TRBV5-1	TRBD2	TRBJ2-3	NA	TGCGCCAGCAGCTCCGGACTAGCGGGAGTAGCCATAGATACGCAGTATTTT	CASSSGLAGVAIDTQYF
TRBV18	TRBD1	TRBJ1-6	NA	TGTGCCAGCTCATCGACAGGGTTTCTTTCACCCCTCCACTTT	CASSSTGFLSPLHF
TRBV25-1	TRBD1	TRBJ2-7	NA	TGTGCCAGCAGTGAATCTGGGACAGGCACGGTGTACGAGCAGTACTTC	CASSESGTGTVYEQYF
TRBV5-1	TRBD1	TRBJ2-7	NA	TGCGCCAGCTGGCAGGGGGAATCCTACGAGCAGTACTTC	CASWQGESYEQYF
TRBV30	NA	TRBJ2-2	NA	TGTGCCTGGAATCGGGGCCCGAACACCGGGGAGCTGTTTTTT	CAWNRGPNTGELFF
TRBV4-3	NA	TRBJ2-4	NA	TGCGCCAGCAGCCAAGAAAAGGGCGACGCGAAATTAGCCAAAAACATTCAGTACTTC	CASSQEKGDAKLAKNIQYF
TRBV9	TRBD1	TRBJ2-7	NA	TGTGCCAGCAGCGTGGGGACAGGGATATACGAGCAGTACTTC	CASSVGTGIYEQYF
TRBV30	NA	TRBJ1-2	once	TGTGCCTGGACCCCAGGCAGCTATGGCTACACCTTC	CAWTPGSYGYTF
TRBV5-1	NA	TRBJ1-1	NA	TGCGCCAGCAGCTCGCAGGATGTTAACACTGAAGCTTTCTTT	CASSSQDVNTEAFF
TRBV6-6	NA	TRBJ2-5	NA	TGTGCCAGCAGGCCCCCCGGCCAAGAGACCCAGTACTTC	CASRPPGQETQYF
TRBV5-1	NA	TRBJ2-7	once	TGCGCCAGCAGCCGGGACTCCTGGTCCGAGCAGTACTTC	CASSRDSWSEQYF
TRBV5-6	NA	TRBJ1-1	NA	TGTGCCAGCAGCAACCTTGTGGTCACTGAAGCTTTCTTT	CASSNLVVTEAFF
TRBV19	NA	TRBJ1-5	NA	TGTGCCAGTAGTATCAGCAATCAGCCCCAGCATTTT	CASSISNQPQHF
TRBV27	NA	TRBJ1-6	once	TGTGCCAGCAGGCGCGGGGAGGCCTCCTATAATTCACCCCTCCACTTT	CASRRGEASYNSPLHF
TRBV6-5	NA	TRBJ2-5	NA	TGTGCCAGCAGCCCTGGACGCGGGACATACTTC	CASSPGRGTYF
TRBV30	TRBD2	TRBJ2-1	NA	TGTGCCTGGAGTGGGACTAGAATTAGCTCCTACAATGAGCAGTTCTTC	CAWSGTRISSYNEQFF
TRBV19	NA	TRBJ2-3	NA	TGTGCCAGTATCGAGACCGGGCAGGGGCCAGATACGCAGTATTTT	CASIETGQGPDTQYF
TRBV15	TRBD2	TRBJ2-2	NA	TGTGCCACCAGCAGAGATAGGACTAGCGGCGGGGAGCTGTTTTTT	CATSRDRTSGGELFF
TRBV9	NA	TRBJ1-1	few	TGTGCCAGCAGCGTAAGCCCAGCCGACTCTGAAGCTTTCTTT	CASSVSPADSEAFF
TRBV2	NA	TRBJ2-7	once	TGTGCCAGCAGCTACAATAGCGACGAGCAGTACTTC	CASSYNSDEQYF